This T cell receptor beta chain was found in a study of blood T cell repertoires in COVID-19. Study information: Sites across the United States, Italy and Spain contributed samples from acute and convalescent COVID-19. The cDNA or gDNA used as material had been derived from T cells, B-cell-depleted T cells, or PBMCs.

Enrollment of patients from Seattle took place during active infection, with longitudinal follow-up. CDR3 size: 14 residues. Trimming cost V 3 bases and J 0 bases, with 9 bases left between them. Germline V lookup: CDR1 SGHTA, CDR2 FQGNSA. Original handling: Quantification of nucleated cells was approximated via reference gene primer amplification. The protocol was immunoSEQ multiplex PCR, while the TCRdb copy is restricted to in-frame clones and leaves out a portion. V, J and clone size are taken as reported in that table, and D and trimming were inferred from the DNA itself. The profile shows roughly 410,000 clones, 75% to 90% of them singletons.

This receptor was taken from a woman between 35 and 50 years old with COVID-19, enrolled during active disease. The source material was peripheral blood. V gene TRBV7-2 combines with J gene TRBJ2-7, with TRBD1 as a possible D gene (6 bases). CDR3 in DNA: TGTGCCAGCAGCTTTGACAGGAGCTCCTACGAGCAGTACTTC. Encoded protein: CASSFDRSSYEQYF.